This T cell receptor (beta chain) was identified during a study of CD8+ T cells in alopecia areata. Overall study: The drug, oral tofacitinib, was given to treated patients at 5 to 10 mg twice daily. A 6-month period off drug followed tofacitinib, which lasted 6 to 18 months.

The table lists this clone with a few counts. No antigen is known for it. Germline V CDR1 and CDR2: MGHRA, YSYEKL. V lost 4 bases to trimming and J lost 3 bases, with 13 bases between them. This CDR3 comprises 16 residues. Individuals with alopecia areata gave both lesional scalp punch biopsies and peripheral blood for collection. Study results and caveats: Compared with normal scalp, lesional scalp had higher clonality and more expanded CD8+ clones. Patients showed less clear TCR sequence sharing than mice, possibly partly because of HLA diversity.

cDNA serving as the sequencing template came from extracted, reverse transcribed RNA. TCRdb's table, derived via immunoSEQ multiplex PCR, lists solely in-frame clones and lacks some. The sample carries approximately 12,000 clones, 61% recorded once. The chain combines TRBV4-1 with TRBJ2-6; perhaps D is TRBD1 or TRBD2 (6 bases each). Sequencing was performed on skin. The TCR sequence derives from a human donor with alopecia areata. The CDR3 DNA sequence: TGCGCCAGCAGCCTGTGGGGGGCAGGTGGGGCCAACGTCCTGACTTTC. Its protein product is CASSLWGAGGANVLTF.